This is a list of T cell receptor beta chains from one sample in a study of control samples from healthy donors and cancer patients. Generated by immunoSEQ multiplex PCR, the TCRdb table keeps only in-frame clones and is missing some. The sample table sets out under 200,000 clones. The sample was blood. These receptors were collected from a woman aged 25-40 years in good health. Each CDR3 is given with its conserved first and last residue. The D gene is left open where the match is weak.

v_gene	d_gene	j_gene	CDR3aa	CDR3nt
TRBV28	NA	TRBJ1-6	CASSPGDRNSPLHF	TGTGCCAGCAGTCCGGGGGACCGTAATTCACCCCTCCACTTT
TRBV27	TRBD2	TRBJ2-1	CASSTSGGAVEQFF	TGTGCCAGCAGCACTAGCGGGGGGGCCGTTGAGCAGTTCTTC
TRBV7-2	NA	TRBJ2-7	CASRRGAYEQYF	TGTGCCAGCAGAAGGGGGGCCTACGAGCAGTACTTC
TRBV7-9	TRBD1	TRBJ1-5	CASSFDGQGGQPQHF	TGTGCCAGCAGCTTCGACGGACAGGGAGGCCAGCCCCAGCATTTT
TRBV4-2	NA	TRBJ1-1	CASSQVTGLDTEAFF	TGTGCCAGCAGCCAAGTCACAGGGCTCGACACTGAAGCTTTCTTT
TRBV7-2	TRBD1	TRBJ2-1	CASSLVRGRGREQFF	TGTGCCAGCAGCTTAGTCAGGGGGCGCGGGCGTGAGCAGTTCTTC
TRBV7-2	TRBD2	TRBJ2-3	CASSSLAGAPDTQYF	TGTGCCAGCAGCTCCCTAGCGGGGGCCCCAGATACGCAGTATTTT
TRBV18	TRBD1	TRBJ1-1	CASSPSPSLDRVGMNTEAFF	TGTGCCAGCTCGCCATCCCCCTCGCTGGACAGGGTCGGAATGAACACTGAAGCTTTCTTT
TRBV25-1	NA	TRBJ1-3	CASSAQGAGNTIYF	TGTGCCAGCAGTGCCCAGGGCGCTGGAAACACCATATATTTT
TRBV2	TRBD1	TRBJ1-5	CASRRQGINQPQHF	TGTGCCAGCAGACGACAGGGTATCAATCAGCCCCAGCATTTT
TRBV7-2	TRBD2	TRBJ2-2	CASSPRQRGGHGELFF	TGTGCCAGCAGCCCCCGCCAGCGGGGGGGCCACGGGGAGCTGTTTTTT
TRBV28	NA	TRBJ1-2	CASSFKGYGYTF	TGTGCCAGCAGTTTTAAGGGGTATGGCTACACCTTC
TRBV19	NA	TRBJ1-5	CASSGGGRVNQPQHF	TGTGCCAGTAGTGGAGGGGGAAGGGTCAATCAGCCCCAGCATTTT
TRBV12-3/TRBV12-4	TRBD1	TRBJ1-1	CASQPGQGREAFF	TGTGCCAGCCAGCCGGGACAGGGGCGCGAAGCTTTCTTT
TRBV4-1	NA	TRBJ2-4	CASSQDNRGINIQYF	TGCGCCAGCAGCCAAGACAACAGAGGAATAAACATTCAGTACTTC
TRBV2	NA	TRBJ1-5	CASSEGGQPQHF	TGTGCCAGCAGTGAAGGGGGCCAGCCCCAGCATTTT
TRBV27	NA	TRBJ2-1	CASSQAANEQFF	TGTGCCAGCAGCCAGGCCGCCAATGAGCAGTTCTTC
TRBV5-6	TRBD1	TRBJ1-1	CASSYDRAKGTEAFF	TGTGCCAGCAGCTATGACAGGGCCAAGGGCACTGAAGCTTTCTTT
TRBV19	TRBD1	TRBJ2-5	CASTPSTGGFSIQYF	TGTGCCAGTACCCCATCCACAGGGGGCTTTTCTATCCAGTACTTC
TRBV4-3	TRBD1	TRBJ2-2	CASSQLFDRGPGELFF	TGCGCCAGCAGCCAGCTATTCGACAGGGGGCCCGGGGAGCTGTTTTTT
TRBV19	NA	TRBJ1-2	CASRFGIDYGYTF	TGTGCCAGTCGATTTGGTATTGACTATGGCTACACCTTC
TRBV28	NA	TRBJ1-2	CASSLGGYYGYTF	TGTGCCAGCAGTTTAGGGGGATACTATGGCTACACCTTC
TRBV9	NA	TRBJ1-1	CASSVVNNEAFF	TGTGCCAGCAGCGTAGTCAATAATGAAGCTTTCTTT
TRBV5-4	TRBD1	TRBJ2-3	CASSRGQGGPSGSTDTQYF	TGTGCCAGCAGCCGGGGACAGGGGGGTCCGTCCGGTAGCACAGATACGCAGTATTTT
TRBV7-9	NA	TRBJ1-3	CASSFEQRNTIYF	TGTGCCAGCAGCTTCGAACAGAGAAACACCATATATTTT
TRBV27	NA	TRBJ2-7	CASSPGRRNYEQYF	TGTGCCAGCAGTCCAGGGAGACGGAACTACGAGCAGTACTTC
TRBV5-6	TRBD2	TRBJ2-1	CASSLVPGGEYNEQFF	TGTGCCAGCAGCTTGGTTCCCGGGGGGGAATACAATGAGCAGTTCTTC
TRBV10-1	NA	TRBJ1-1	CASEGEEVEAFF	TGCGCCAGCGAGGGAGAGGAGGTTGAAGCTTTCTTT
TRBV28	NA	TRBJ1-5	CASSWGNRAGQPQHF	TGTGCCAGCAGTTGGGGGAACAGGGCGGGTCAGCCCCAGCATTTT
TRBV28	NA	TRBJ1-6	CASSSRQTNSPLHF	TGTGCCAGCAGTTCTCGACAGACGAATTCACCCCTCCACTTT
TRBV24-1	NA	TRBJ1-2	CATRPQGSGGYTF	TGTGCCACCAGGCCCCAGGGTTCAGGTGGCTACACCTTC
TRBV5-1	TRBD2	TRBJ2-7	CASSLQRGSSYEQYF	TGCGCCAGCAGCTTGCAGCGGGGTAGCTCCTACGAGCAGTACTTC
TRBV28	TRBD1	TRBJ1-2	CASHTGAGGYTF	TGTGCCAGCCATACAGGGGCGGGTGGCTACACCTTC
TRBV15	NA	TRBJ1-5	CATSRVGDPNQPQHF	TGTGCCACCAGCAGAGTGGGAGACCCAAATCAGCCCCAGCATTTT
TRBV5-1	TRBD1	TRBJ2-3	CASSSGDRDDTQYF	TGCGCCAGCAGCTCCGGGGACAGGGATGATACGCAGTATTTT
TRBV14	NA	TRBJ1-3	CASSLRDSLNTIYF	TGTGCCAGCAGCCTGAGGGACTCTCTAAACACCATATATTTT
TRBV12-3/TRBV12-4	NA	TRBJ1-2	CASRPFMGGYTF	TGTGCCAGCAGGCCTTTTATGGGCGGCTACACCTTC
TRBV5-6	NA	TRBJ1-5	CASFDSSNQPQHF	TGTGCCAGCTTCGACAGTAGCAATCAGCCCCAGCATTTT
TRBV27	NA	TRBJ1-1	CASSHRGPIMNTEAFF	TGTGCCAGCAGCCACCGGGGCCCTATCATGAACACTGAAGCTTTCTTT
TRBV7-9	NA	TRBJ2-5	CASSSRDNETQYF	TGTGCCAGCAGCTCGCGGGACAACGAGACCCAGTACTTC
TRBV19	NA	TRBJ1-1	CASSIVAARVEAFF	TGTGCCAGTAGTATAGTAGCGGCCAGGGTGGAAGCTTTCTTT
TRBV21-1	NA	TRBJ1-5	CAPKTRTGVLGGNQPQHF	TGTGCCCCCAAAACCCGGACAGGGGTCCTTGGAGGCAATCAGCCCCAGCATTTT
TRBV6-1	NA	TRBJ1-6	CASSELWDNSPLHF	TGTGCCAGCAGTGAACTTTGGGATAATTCACCCCTCCACTTT
TRBV6-2/TRBV6-3	TRBD1	TRBJ1-5	CASSSFPTGGSNQPQHF	TGTGCCAGCAGTTCCTTCCCTACAGGGGGGAGCAATCAGCCCCAGCATTTT
TRBV29-1	NA	TRBJ1-4	CSVTPTGGPNEKLFF	TGCAGCGTCACGCCAACAGGCGGCCCAAATGAAAAACTGTTTTTT
TRBV5-8	TRBD2	TRBJ2-7	CASSLGVKTSKSF	TGTGCCAGCAGCTTAGGCGTGAAGACTAGCAAGAGCTTC
TRBV5-1	TRBD1	TRBJ1-4	CASSTAGGGTNEKLFF	TGCGCCAGCAGCACCGCAGGGGGAGGAACTAATGAAAAACTGTTTTTT
TRBV25-1	NA	TRBJ1-3	CASSEYGGSGNTIYF	TGTGCCAGCAGTGAGTATGGGGGCTCTGGAAACACCATATATTTT